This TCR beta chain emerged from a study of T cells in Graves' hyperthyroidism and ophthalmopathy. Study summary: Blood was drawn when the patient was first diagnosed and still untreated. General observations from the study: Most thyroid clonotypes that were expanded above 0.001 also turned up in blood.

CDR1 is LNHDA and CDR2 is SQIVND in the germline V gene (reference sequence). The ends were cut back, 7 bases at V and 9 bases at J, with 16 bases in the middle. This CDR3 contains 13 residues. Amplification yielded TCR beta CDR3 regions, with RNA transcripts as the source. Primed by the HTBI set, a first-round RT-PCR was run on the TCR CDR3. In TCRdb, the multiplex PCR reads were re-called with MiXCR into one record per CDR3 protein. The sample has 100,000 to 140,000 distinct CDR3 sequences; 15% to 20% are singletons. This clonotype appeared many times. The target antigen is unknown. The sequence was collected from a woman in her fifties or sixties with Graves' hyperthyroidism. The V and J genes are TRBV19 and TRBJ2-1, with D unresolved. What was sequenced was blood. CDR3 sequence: CASTNVGAGEQFF. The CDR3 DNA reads TGTGCCAGTACAAACGTCGGCGCCGGTGAGCAGTTCTTC.